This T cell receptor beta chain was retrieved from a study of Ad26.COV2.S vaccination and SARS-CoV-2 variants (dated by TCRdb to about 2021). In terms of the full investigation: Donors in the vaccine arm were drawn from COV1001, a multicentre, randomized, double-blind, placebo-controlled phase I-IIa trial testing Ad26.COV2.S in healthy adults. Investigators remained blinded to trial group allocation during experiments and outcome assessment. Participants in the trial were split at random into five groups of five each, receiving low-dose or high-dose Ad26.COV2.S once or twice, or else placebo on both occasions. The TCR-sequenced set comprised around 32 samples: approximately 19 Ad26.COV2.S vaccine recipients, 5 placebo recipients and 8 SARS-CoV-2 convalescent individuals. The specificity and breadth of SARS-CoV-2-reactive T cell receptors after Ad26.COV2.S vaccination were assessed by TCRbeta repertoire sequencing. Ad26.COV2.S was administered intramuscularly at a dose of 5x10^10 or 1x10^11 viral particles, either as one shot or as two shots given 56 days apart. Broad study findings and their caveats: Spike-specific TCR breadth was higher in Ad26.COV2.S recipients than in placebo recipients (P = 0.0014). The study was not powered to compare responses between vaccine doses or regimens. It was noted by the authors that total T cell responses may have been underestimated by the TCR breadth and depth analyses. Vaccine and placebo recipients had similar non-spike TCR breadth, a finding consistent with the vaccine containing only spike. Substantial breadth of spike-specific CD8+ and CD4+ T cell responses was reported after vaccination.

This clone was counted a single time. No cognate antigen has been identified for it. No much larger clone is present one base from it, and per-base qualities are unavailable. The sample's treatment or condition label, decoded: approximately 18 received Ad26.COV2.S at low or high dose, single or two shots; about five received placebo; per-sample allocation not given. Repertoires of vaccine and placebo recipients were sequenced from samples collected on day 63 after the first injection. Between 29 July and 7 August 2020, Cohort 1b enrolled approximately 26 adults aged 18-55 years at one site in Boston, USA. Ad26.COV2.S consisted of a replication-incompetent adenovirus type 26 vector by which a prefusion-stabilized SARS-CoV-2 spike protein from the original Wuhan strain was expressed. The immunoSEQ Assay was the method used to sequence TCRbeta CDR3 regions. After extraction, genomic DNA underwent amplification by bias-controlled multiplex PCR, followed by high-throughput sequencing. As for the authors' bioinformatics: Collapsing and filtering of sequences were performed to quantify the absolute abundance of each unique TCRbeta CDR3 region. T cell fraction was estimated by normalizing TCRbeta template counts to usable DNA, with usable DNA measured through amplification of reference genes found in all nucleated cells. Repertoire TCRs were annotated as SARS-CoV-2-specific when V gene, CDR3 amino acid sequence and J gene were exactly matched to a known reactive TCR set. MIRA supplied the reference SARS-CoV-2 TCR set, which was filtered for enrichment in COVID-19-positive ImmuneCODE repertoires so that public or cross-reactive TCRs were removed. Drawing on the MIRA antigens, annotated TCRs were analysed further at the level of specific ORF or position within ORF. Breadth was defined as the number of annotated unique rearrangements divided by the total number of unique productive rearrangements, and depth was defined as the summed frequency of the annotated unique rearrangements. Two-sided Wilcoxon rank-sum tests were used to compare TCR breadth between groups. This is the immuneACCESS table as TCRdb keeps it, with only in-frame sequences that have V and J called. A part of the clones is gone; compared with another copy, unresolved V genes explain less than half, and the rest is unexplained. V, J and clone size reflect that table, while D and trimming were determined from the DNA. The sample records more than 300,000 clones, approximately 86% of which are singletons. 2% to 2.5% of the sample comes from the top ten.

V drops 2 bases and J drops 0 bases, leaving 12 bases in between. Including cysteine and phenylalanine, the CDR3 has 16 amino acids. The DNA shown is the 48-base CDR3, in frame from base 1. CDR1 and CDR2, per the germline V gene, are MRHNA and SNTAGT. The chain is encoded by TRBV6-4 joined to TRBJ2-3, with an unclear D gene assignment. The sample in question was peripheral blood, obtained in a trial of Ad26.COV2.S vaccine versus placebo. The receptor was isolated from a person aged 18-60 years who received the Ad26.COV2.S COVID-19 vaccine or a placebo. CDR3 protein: CASSDRVGTSTDTQYF. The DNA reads TGTGCCAGCAGTGACAGGGTCGGAACTAGCACAGATACGCAGTATTTT.